This T cell receptor beta chain was obtained from a study of T cell repertoires in cytomegalovirus infection. In TCRdb, the reads were re-called with MiXCR into one record per CDR3 protein. The sample shows about 830,000 distinct CDR3 sequences, 30% to 35% of them seen only once. Comments on this clonotype: Its specificity is unknown.

The CDR3 runs 14 residues. V lost 4 bases, J lost 5 bases, and 15 bases lay in between. Germline V lookup: CDR1 MNHEY, CDR2 SVGAGI. The gene calls are TRBV6-5 and TRBJ2-7, with D perhaps matching TRBD1 or TRBD2 (6 bases each). The TCR was taken from a human donor in good health (CMV status not recorded). Some clones in this sample may be carry-over from other donors' samples. Sequencing was performed on cultured CD8+ T cells from PBMCs, taken from culture after CMV antigen stimulation. The CDR3 region has the DNA TGTGCCAGCAGTTGGAGGGGGAGGAGGAACGAGCAGTACTTC. Protein sequence: CASSWRGRRNEQYF.